The 31 T cell receptor beta chains presented below share a single source sample, sequenced in a study of blood T cell repertoires in COVID-19. Repertoires were generated with immunoSEQ multiplex PCR, while TCRdb's copy carries only in-frame clones and drops some. The sample carries roughly 350,000 clones, about nine tenths recorded once. Sequencing was done on a sample of peripheral blood. These receptors originate from a woman between 65 and 79 years old with COVID-19, enrolled during active disease.

The chain links TRBV5-4 to TRBJ1-2; 10 nucleotides agree with TRBD1. Looked up from germline, CDR1 is SGHNT and CDR2 is YYREEE (reference sequence). This CDR3 spans 15 amino acids. With 4 bases clipped from V and 2 bases from J, the junction kept 5 bases outside the gene matches. CDR3 protein: CASSLPGQGNYGYTF. Here the CDR3 DNA reads TGTGCCAGCAGCCTACCGGGACAGGGGAACTATGGCTACACCTTC.

V and J are TRBV2 and TRBJ2-7; possible D gene TRBD1, 5 bases. Germline values: CDR1 SNHLY, CDR2 FYNNEI. CDR3 length: 14 residues. V was trimmed by 0 bases and J by 1 base, leaving 7 bases between them. CDR3 nucleotide sequence: TGTGCCAGCAGTGAAGCCCAGGGATCCTACGAGCAGTACTTC. Protein product: CASSEAQGSYEQYF.

The V and J genes are TRBV5-6 and TRBJ1-3; 8 bases fit TRBD1. CDR1 and CDR2 (germline): SGHDT, YYEEEE. J gave up 4 bases and V 2 bases, and 5 bases lay outside the gene matches. The CDR3 is 15 amino acids. CDR3: CASSFRDRLGNTIYF. The CDR3 nucleotides read TGTGCCAGCAGCTTCCGGGACAGGCTGGGAAACACCATATATTTT.

The rearrangement uses TRBV27 and TRBJ2-7; 12 bases align to TRBD2. The V and J ends lost 4 bases and 2 bases, in that order; junction bases with no gene match: 6. Germline assignment: CDR1 MNHEY and CDR2 SMNVEV (reference sequence). This CDR3 comprises 16 residues. The CDR3 sequence is CASSSRTSGVPYEQYF. The CDR3, as DNA: TGTGCCAGCAGTTCACGGACTAGCGGGGTCCCCTACGAGCAGTACTTC.

The V and J genes are TRBV20-1 and TRBJ2-7; 10 nucleotides match TRBD2. Germline-derived CDR1 and CDR2 are DFQATT and SNEGSKA (reference sequence). Losses at the gene ends were 3 bases for V and 1 base for J; bases not matched to a gene: 6. The CDR3 spans 15 residues. DNA for the CDR3: TGCAGTGCTAGTGCCCTAGCGGGGGCATCCTACGAGCAGTACTTC. Translating gives CSASALAGASYEQYF.

The rearrangement uses TRBV30 and TRBJ2-1; 9 bases align to TRBD1. This CDR3 has 14 residues. Germline lookup yields CDR1 GTSNPN and CDR2 SVGIG (reference sequence). V gave up 0 bases and J gave up 7 bases; unmatched junction bases: 4. CDR3 residues: CAWSVGTGRNEQFF. DNA for the CDR3: TGTGCCTGGAGTGTAGGGACAGGGAGGAATGAGCAGTTCTTC.

As to this clone: The same CDR3 arises from other DNA sequences in this sample as well. V usage is TRBV13 and J usage is TRBJ1-1; 9 bases agree with TRBD1. V was clipped by 5 bases and J by 3 bases; unmatched bases: 4. The CDR3 length is 14 residues. CDR1 and CDR2 (germline): PRHDT, FYEKMQ (reference sequence). For the CDR3, the DNA is TGTGCCAGCAGCCCACGGGACAGGGACACTGAAGCTTTCTTT. Translation gives CASSPRDRDTEAFF.

CDR3 loop: CASSLFRVGTEAFF. CDR3 bases: TGTGCCAGCAGTTTATTTCGGGTTGGCACTGAAGCTTTCTTT. This chain links TRBV27 with TRBJ1-1, with D unresolved. V was cut by 1 base and J by 4 bases, with 10 bases left in between. Germline V gives CDR1 MNHEY, CDR2 SMNVEV (reference sequence). This CDR3 spans 14 amino acids.

The rearrangement joins TRBV5-8 to TRBJ1-5; TRBD1 matches 7 bases. This CDR3 spans 17 amino acids. After removal of 6 bases from V and 0 bases from J, the junction contained 12 bases not matched to a gene. Germline-derived CDR1 and CDR2 are SGHTS and YDEGEE. The CDR3 sequence is CASNKKGDRPSNQPQHF. CDR3 nucleotide sequence: TGTGCCAGCAACAAGAAGGGGGACAGACCTAGCAATCAGCCCCAGCATTTT.

In this sample, this clone turned up once. V usage is TRBV5-1 and J usage is TRBJ1-1; tentatively, D is TRBD1 (6 bases). The CDR3 loop spans 12 amino acids. Germline loops: CDR1 SGHRS, CDR2 YFSETQ. The germline V and J ends were trimmed by 0 bases and 11 bases, with 11 bases remaining between them. CDR3 nucleotide sequence: TGCGCCAGCAGCTTGGCCACAGGGCACGCTTTCTTT. Its translation: CASSLATGHAFF.

This sequence joins TRBV2 and TRBJ1-2, with 9 bases lining up with TRBD1. The J segment lost 5 bases and the V segment lost 6 bases, leaving 10 bases of the junction unmatched. The germline gives CDR1 SNHLY, CDR2 FYNNEI. The CDR3 extends over 15 amino acids. CDR3 amino acids: CASRSGQGKPYGYTF. The CDR3 region has the DNA TGTGCCAGCAGAAGCGGACAGGGGAAACCTTATGGCTACACCTTC. Together with reference TRBV2 and TRBJ1-2, the CDR3 gives the full variable domain: EPEVTQTPSHQVTQMGQEVILRCVPISNHLYFYWYRQILGQKVEFLVSFYNNEISEKSEIFDDQFSVERPDGSNFTLKIRSTKLEDSAMYFCASRSGQGKPYGYTFGSGTRLTVV.

This clone was picked up one time. The chain has TRBV29-1 and TRBJ2-2; D perhaps matches TRBD1 (6 bases). This CDR3 has 13 residues. V gave up 3 bases and J gave up 1 base, with 6 bases separating them. Germline loops: CDR1 SQVTM, CDR2 ANQGSEA. As DNA, the CDR3 is TGCAGCGTTGACAGGGGGAACACCGGGGAGCTGTTTTTT. Its protein is CSVDRGNTGELFF.

This clone was seen only a few times. The rearrangement uses TRBV3-1 (or the pseudogene TRBV3-2) and TRBJ2-7, with D possibly TRBD1 on 6 matching bases. The V end lost 0 bases, the J end lost 3 bases, and 9 bases lay between the germline ends. Germline CDR1 LGHDT, CDR2 YNNKEL (reference sequence). This CDR3 has 14 residues. The CDR3 reads CASSQDKGHYEQYF. The CDR3 nucleotides are TGTGCCAGCAGCCAAGATAAGGGACACTACGAGCAGTACTTC.

The rearrangement links TRBV24-1 to TRBJ2-2; 9 bases are a match to TRBD2. This CDR3 comprises 16 residues. Germline-derived CDR1 and CDR2 are KGHDR and SFDVKD. V was clipped by 8 bases and J by 5 bases; unmatched bases: 11. As DNA, the CDR3 is TGTGCCACCACAGTCGCGGGAGGGGGAGGAACCGGGGAGCTGTTTTTT. Its translation is CATTVAGGGGTGELFF.

The chain carries TRBV28 and TRBJ2-2; the match to TRBD1 covers 8 bases. V shed 3 bases and J 1 base; nucleotides not matched to a gene: 1. Germline-derived CDR1 and CDR2 are MDHEN and SYDVKM. The CDR3 is 15 amino acids. CDR3 in DNA: TGTGCCAGCAGTTTCGGACAGGGGAACACCGGGGAGCTGTTTTTT. Amino acid sequence: CASSFGQGNTGELFF.

The rearrangement joins TRBV11-1 to TRBJ1-5; D remains unclear. There are 13 residues in the CDR3. In germline, CDR1 is SGHAT, CDR2 FQDESV (reference sequence). Trimming removed 1 base from V and 7 bases from J, with 8 bases in between. The CDR3 coding sequence is TGTGCCAGCAGCTTAGGGGGAGGGCAGCCCCAGCATTTT. Protein sequence: CASSLGGGQPQHF.

This clone has only one observation. The chain employs TRBV2 and TRBJ1-1, with D possibly TRBD1 on 6 matching bases. Trimming shortened V by 2 bases and J by 2 bases, and 12 bases separated the two germline ends. CDR1 and CDR2 (germline): SNHLY, FYNNEI. This CDR3 is built from 15 residues. Here the CDR3 DNA reads TGTGCCAGCAGTGAACGGGCAGGGGTAAACACTGAAGCTTTCTTT. It translates to CASSERAGVNTEAFF.

This sequence joins TRBV7-9 and TRBJ2-3; 14 bases are a match to TRBD2. The CDR3 has 17 residues. V trimming: 4 bases; J trimming: 2 bases; junction bases outside the gene matches: 5. Germline values: CDR1 SEHNR, CDR2 FQNEAQ (reference sequence). CDR3 DNA sequence: TGTGCCAGCAGCTCCCGACTAGCGGGGGGGTACACAGATACGCAGTATTTT. This translates into CASSSRLAGGYTDTQYF.

The gene calls are TRBV19 and TRBJ1-5; D might be TRBD1 (6 bases). Trimming left V 4 bases short and J 4 bases short, with 14 bases between. Germline V gene sequence: CDR1 LNHDA, CDR2 SQIVND (reference sequence). The CDR3 has 15 amino acids. CDR3 sequence reads: CASSTVGGHNQPQHF. DNA for the CDR3: TGTGCCAGTAGTACTGTTGGGGGCCATAATCAGCCCCAGCATTTT.

V usage is TRBV6-6 and J usage is TRBJ1-5, with 8 bases matching TRBD1. The CDR3 loop spans 15 amino acids. Germline lookup yields CDR1 MNHNY and CDR2 SVGAGI (reference sequence). Losses at the gene ends were 5 bases for V and 7 bases for J; bases not matched to a gene: 10. The CDR3 loop reads CASSLRDRGSQPQHF. CDR3 nucleotides: TGTGCCAGCAGTCTCCGAGACAGGGGAAGCCAGCCCCAGCATTTT.

This clone was observed once. V gene TRBV7-9 combines with J gene TRBJ1-6; tentatively, D is TRBD1 (5 bases). The germline V gene has CDR1 SEHNR and CDR2 FQNEAQ (reference sequence). The CDR3 runs to 17 residues. The V gene lost 3 bases and the J gene lost 0 bases, with 12 bases spanning the gap. In DNA form, the CDR3 reads TGTGCCAGCAGCTTTCTCTACAGGAGCTCCTATAATTCACCCCTCCACTTT. It is translated as CASSFLYRSSYNSPLHF.

The chain uses TRBV19 and TRBJ1-4, with 9 bases matching TRBD1. J gave up 2 bases and V 3 bases, and 10 bases lay outside the gene matches. Germline CDR1 reads LNHDA; CDR2 reads SQIVND (reference sequence). The CDR3 runs to 18 residues. CDR3: CASSIGQGFIWTNEKLFF. In DNA, the CDR3 is TGTGCCAGTAGTATTGGACAGGGGTTTATTTGGACTAATGAAAAACTGTTTTTT.

The rearrangement links TRBV11-2 to TRBJ2-5, with 11 nucleotides matching TRBD1. V shed 7 bases, J shed 7 bases, and the junction held 8 bases outside the gene matches. CDR3 length: 14 residues. CDR1 is SGHAT, CDR2 FQNNGV, per germline. CDR3 amino acids: CASTGTGGAGTQYF. Written as DNA, the CDR3 is TGTGCCAGCACCGGGACAGGGGGGGCAGGGACCCAGTACTTC.

This chain links TRBV6-5 with TRBJ2-7; TRBD1 is a possible D gene (5 bases). The CDR3 is made up of 14 amino acids. V was cut by 6 bases and J by 3 bases, with 15 bases left in between. Per the germline V gene, CDR1 is MNHEY and CDR2 is SVGAGI. Written as DNA, the CDR3 is TGTGCCAGCAGCAGAAGTCAGGGTTACTACGAGCAGTACTTC. Translation: CASSRSQGYYEQYF.

The J gene is TRBJ1-3, the V gene TRBV21-1. TRBV21-1 is a documented pseudogene. CDR3 size: 13 residues. The CDR3 here is CASRGRSGNTIYF. The CDR3 coding sequence is TGTGCCAGCAGAGGGAGGTCCGGAAACACCATATATTTT.

Only one count was recorded for this clone. The V gene is TRBV9, the J gene TRBJ1-2, with D unclear. There are 12 residues in the CDR3. Trimming shortened V by 3 bases and J by 2 bases, and 5 bases separated the two germline ends. Germline CDR1 and CDR2: SGDLS and YYNGEE. Here the CDR3 reads CASSDSNYGYTF. The CDR3 coding sequence is TGTGCCAGCAGCGACAGCAACTATGGCTACACCTTC.

The chain employs TRBV6-5 and TRBJ1-6; D uncertain. CDR3 size: 15 residues. Germline CDR1 MNHEY, CDR2 SVGAGI. The V gene lost 4 bases and the J gene lost 0 bases, with 7 bases spanning the gap. CDR3 sequence (DNA): TGTGCCAGCAGTTCCTGGAGCTCCTATAATTCACCCCTCCACTTT. Its translation: CASSSWSSYNSPLHF.

The chain is built from TRBV3-1 (or the pseudogene TRBV3-2) and TRBJ1-1, with no clear D. There are 12 residues in the CDR3. V was clipped by 1 base and J by 8 bases, with 8 bases between them. Germline values: CDR1 LGHDT, CDR2 YNNKEL (reference sequence). CDR3 DNA sequence: TGTGCCAGCAGCCAAGGGTCCGGGGAAGCTTTCTTT. Protein product: CASSQGSGEAFF.

The chain carries TRBV18 and TRBJ2-1, with 9 bases aligning to TRBD2. The CDR3 spans 16 residues. V was pared by 3 bases and J by 8 bases, with 11 bases of the junction left unmatched. Per the germline V gene, CDR1 is KGHSH and CDR2 is LQKENI. The CDR3 spells CASSPSSRGGLYEQFF. The CDR3 DNA sequence: TGTGCCAGCTCACCGTCCTCGCGGGGGGGCCTATATGAGCAGTTCTTC. Full variable domain (remainder filled in from reference TRBV18 and TRBJ2-1): NAGVMQNPRHLVRRRGQEARLRCSPMKGHSHVYWYRQLPEEGLKFMVYLQKENIIDESGMPKERFSAEFPKEGPSILRIQQVVRGDSAAYFCASSPSSRGGLYEQFFGPGTRLTVL.

The chain is built from TRBV5-6 and TRBJ1-2; a weak D match, TRBD1 (6 bases). Germline values: CDR1 SGHDT, CDR2 YYEEEE. The CDR3 spans 12 residues. V shed 0 bases and J shed 10 bases, with 10 bases lying between them. DNA of the CDR3: TGTGCCAGCAGCTTGGTACAGGGTGACTACACCTTC. Translating it yields CASSLVQGDYTF. Drawing the rest from reference TRBV5-6 and TRBJ1-2, the complete variable domain is DAGVTQSPTHLIKTRGQQVTLRCSPKSGHDTVSWYQQALGQGPQFIFQYYEEEERQRGNFPDRFSGHQFPNYSSELNVNALLLGDSALYLCASSLVQGDYTFGSGTRLTVV.

The V gene is TRBV9, the J gene TRBJ2-3, with no clear D. The CDR3 length is 15 residues. Germline V lookup: CDR1 SGDLS, CDR2 YYNGEE. Trimming took 3 bases from V and 2 from J, leaving 13 bases between them. CDR3 sequence reads: CASSGEFGDTDTQYF. The CDR3, as DNA: TGTGCCAGCAGCGGAGAATTTGGTGACACAGATACGCAGTATTTT.